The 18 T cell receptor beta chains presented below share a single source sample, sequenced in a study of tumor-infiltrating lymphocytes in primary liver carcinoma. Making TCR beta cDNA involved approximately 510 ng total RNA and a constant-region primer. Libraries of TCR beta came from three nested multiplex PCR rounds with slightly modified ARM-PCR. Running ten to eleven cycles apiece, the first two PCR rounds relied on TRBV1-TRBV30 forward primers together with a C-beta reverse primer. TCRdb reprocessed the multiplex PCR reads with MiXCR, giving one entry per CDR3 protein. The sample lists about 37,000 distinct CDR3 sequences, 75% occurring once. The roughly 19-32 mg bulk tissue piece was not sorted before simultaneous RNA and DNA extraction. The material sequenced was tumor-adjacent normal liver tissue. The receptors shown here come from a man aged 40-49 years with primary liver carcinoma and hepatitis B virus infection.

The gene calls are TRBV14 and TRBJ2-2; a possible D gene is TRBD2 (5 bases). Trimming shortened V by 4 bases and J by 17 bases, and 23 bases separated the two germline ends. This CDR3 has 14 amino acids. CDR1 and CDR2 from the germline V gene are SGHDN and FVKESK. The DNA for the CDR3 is TGTGCCAGCAGCCGGGCCTCCTTTCCGGGGTGCTGTTTTTTT. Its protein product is CASSRASFPGCCFF.

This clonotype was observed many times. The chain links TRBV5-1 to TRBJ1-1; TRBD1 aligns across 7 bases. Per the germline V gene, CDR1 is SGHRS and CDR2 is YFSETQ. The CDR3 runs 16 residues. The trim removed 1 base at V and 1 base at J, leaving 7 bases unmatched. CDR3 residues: CASSLSSGGANTEAFF. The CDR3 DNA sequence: TGCGCCAGCAGCTTGTCGTCAGGGGGGGCGAACACTGAAGCTTTCTTT.

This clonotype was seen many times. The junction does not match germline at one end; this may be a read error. The CDR3 DNA reads TGTGCCTGCAGTGGGGGCGGCCGGCAGCCCCAGCATTTT. Protein sequence: CACSGGGRQPQHF. V and J are TRBV30 and TRBJ1-5, with D possibly TRBD1 on 6 matching bases. Germline CDR1 reads GTSNPN; CDR2 reads SVGIG (reference sequence). The CDR3 loop spans 13 amino acids.

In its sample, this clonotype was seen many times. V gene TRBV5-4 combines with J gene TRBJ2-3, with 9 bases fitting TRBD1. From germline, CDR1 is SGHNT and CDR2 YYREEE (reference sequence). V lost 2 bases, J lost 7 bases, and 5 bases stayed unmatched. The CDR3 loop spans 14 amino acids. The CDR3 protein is CASSLTGGLHTQYF. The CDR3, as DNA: TGTGCCAGCAGCTTAACAGGGGGCTTACATACGCAGTATTTT. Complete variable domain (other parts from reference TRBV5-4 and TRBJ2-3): ETGVTQSPTHLIKTRGQQVTLRCSSQSGHNTVSWYQQALGQGPQFIFQYYREEENGRGNFPPRFSGLQFPNYSSELNVNALELDDSALYLCASSLTGGLHTQYFGPGTRLTVL.

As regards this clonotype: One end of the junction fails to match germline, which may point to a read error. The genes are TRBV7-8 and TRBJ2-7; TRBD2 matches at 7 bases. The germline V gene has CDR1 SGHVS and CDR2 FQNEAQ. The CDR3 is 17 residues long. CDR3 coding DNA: TGTGCCAGCAGCCTGAAGGGAGGGACTACAGTTACTCTTGAGCGGTACTTC. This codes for CASSLKGGTTVTLERYF.

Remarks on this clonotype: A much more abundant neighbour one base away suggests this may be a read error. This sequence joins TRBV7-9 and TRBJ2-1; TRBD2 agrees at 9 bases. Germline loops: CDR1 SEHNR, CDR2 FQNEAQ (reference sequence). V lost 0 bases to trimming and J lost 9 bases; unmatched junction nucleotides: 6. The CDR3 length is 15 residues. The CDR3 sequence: CASSLAAGGGSEQFF. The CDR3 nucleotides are TGTGCCAGCAGCTTAGCAGCGGGAGGAGGGAGTGAGCAGTTCTTC.

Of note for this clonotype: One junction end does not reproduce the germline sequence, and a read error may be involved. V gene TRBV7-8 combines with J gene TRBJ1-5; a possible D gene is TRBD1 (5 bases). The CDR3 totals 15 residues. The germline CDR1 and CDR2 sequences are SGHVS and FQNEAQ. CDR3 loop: CTSSLDPQGNQPQHF. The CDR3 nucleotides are TGTACCAGCAGCTTAGATCCCCAGGGAAATCAGCCCCAGCATTTT.

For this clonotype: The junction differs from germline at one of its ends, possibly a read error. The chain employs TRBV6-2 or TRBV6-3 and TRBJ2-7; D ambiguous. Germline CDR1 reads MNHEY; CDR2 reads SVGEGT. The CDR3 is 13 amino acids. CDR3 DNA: TGTGCCAGCTGTTACGAGGTACCATACGAGCATTACTTC. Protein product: CASCYEVPYEHYF.

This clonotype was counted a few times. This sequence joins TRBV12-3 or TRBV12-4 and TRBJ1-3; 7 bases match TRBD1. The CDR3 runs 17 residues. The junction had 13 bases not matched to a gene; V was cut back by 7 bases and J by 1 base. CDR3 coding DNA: TGTGCCAGCAACGGGACCCGGGACAGCTCATCTGGAAACACCATATATTTT. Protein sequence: CASNGTRDSSSGNTIYF.

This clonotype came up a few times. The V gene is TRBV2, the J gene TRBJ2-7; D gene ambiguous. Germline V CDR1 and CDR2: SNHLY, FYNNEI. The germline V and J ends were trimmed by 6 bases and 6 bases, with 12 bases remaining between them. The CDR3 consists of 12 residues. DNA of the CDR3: TGTGCCAGCAGAGACTCATTCTCCGAGCAGTACTTC. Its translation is CASRDSFSEQYF. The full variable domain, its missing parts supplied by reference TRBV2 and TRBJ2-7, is EPEVTQTPSHQVTQMGQEVILRCVPISNHLYFYWYRQILGQKVEFLVSFYNNEISEKSEIFDDQFSVERPDGSNFTLKIRSTKLEDSAMYFCASRDSFSEQYFGPGTRLTVT.

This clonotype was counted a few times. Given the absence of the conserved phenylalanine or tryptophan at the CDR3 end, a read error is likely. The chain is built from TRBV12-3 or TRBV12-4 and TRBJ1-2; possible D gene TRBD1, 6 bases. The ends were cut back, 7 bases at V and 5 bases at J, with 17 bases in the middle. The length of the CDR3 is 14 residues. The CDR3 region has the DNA TGTGCCAGCACGCCCCGGGGGGCGAATTATGGCTACACCTTA. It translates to CASTPRGANYGYTL.

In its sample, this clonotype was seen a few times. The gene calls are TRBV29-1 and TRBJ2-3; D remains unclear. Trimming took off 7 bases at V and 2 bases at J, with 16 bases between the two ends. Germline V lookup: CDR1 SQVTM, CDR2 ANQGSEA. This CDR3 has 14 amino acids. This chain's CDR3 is CSGVCRTNTDTQYF. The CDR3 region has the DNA TGCAGCGGGGTATGCAGAACAAACACAGATACGCAGTATTTT.

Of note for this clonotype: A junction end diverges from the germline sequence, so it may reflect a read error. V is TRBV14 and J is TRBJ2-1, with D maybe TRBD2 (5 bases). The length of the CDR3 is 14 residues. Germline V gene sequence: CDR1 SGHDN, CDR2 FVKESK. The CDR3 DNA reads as TGTGCCAGTAGCCAAACTAGTGCCTGGGATGAGCAGCTCTTC. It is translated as CASSQTSAWDEQLF.

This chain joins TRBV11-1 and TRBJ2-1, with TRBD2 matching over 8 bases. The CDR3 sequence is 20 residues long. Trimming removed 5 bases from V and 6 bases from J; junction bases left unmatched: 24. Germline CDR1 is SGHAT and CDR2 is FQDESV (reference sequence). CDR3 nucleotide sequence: TGTGCCAGCAGCATAGGGAAGACTAGCGAGACCTCACGGTTCGGCAATGAGCAGTTCTTC. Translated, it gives CASSIGKTSETSRFGNEQFF.

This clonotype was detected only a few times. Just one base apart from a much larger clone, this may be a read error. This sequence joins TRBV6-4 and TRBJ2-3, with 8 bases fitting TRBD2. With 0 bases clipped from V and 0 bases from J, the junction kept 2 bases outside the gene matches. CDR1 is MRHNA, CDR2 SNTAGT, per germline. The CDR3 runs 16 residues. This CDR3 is CASSDSTSESTDTQYF. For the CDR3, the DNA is TGTGCCAGCAGTGACTCGACTAGCGAGAGCACAGATACGCAGTATTTT.

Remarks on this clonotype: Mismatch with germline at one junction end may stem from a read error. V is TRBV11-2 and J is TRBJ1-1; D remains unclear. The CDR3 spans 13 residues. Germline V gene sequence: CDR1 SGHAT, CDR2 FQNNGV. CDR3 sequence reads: CASSLYTRYNAFF. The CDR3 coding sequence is TGTGCCAGCAGCTTATATACAAGGTATAATGCTTTCTTC.

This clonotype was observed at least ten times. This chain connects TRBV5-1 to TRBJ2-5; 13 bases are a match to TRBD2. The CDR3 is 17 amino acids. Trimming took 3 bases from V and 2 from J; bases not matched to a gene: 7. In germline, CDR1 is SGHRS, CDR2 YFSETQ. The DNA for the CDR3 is TGCGCCAGCAGCTCCTACGGACTAGCGGGAGAGCAAGAGACCCAGTACTTC. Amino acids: CASSSYGLAGEQETQYF. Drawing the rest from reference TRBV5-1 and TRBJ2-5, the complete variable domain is KAGVTQTPRYLIKTRGQQVTLSCSPISGHRSVSWYQQTPGQGLQFLFEYFSETQRNKGNFPGRFSGRQFSNSRSEMNVSTLELGDSALYLCASSSYGLAGEQETQYFGPGTRLLVL.

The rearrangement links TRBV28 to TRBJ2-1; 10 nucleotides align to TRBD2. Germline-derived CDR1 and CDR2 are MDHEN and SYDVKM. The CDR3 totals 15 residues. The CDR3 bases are TGTACTAGCAGCATAAGGCTAGCGGGAGACAATGAGCAGTTCTTC. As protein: CTSSIRLAGDNEQFF.